These T cell receptor beta chains were read from a single sample in a study of blood T cell repertoires in COVID-19. The repertoire was sequenced with immunoSEQ multiplex PCR; TCRdb's copy has only in-frame clones and lacks some. The table lists roughly 230,000 clones, more than 70% of them singletons, with roughly 8.8% in the top ten. Sequences were obtained from peripheral blood. The receptors here all came from a man aged 35 to 55 with active or convalescent COVID-19. Both conserved end residues are part of each CDR3. Fields, in order: V gene, D gene, J gene, clone size, CDR3 DNA, CDR3 protein. D genes are given only for firm matches. Size is omitted from some rows. Given values are once, few, many or a class for expanded clones.

v_gene: TRBV29-1; d_gene: TRBD1; j_gene: TRBJ1-2; abundance: NA; CDR3nt: TGCAGCGTTGACGGAGGGGGCGGGATGTATGGCTACACCTTC; CDR3aa: CSVDGGGGMYGYTF
v_gene: TRBV19; d_gene: NA; j_gene: TRBJ1-5; abundance: NA; CDR3nt: TGTGCCAGTAAGTCTTCGGGGGGCAATCAGCCCCAGCATTTT; CDR3aa: CASKSSGGNQPQHF
v_gene: TRBV5-1; d_gene: NA; j_gene: TRBJ2-7; abundance: NA; CDR3nt: TGCGCCAGCAGCCCTAACTCCTACGAGCAGTACTTC; CDR3aa: CASSPNSYEQYF
v_gene: TRBV6-1; d_gene: NA; j_gene: TRBJ1-3; abundance: NA; CDR3nt: TGTGCCAGCAGTTCCGGTGGAAACACCATATATTTT; CDR3aa: CASSSGGNTIYF
v_gene: TRBV4-1; d_gene: TRBD2; j_gene: TRBJ2-2; abundance: NA; CDR3nt: TGCGCCAGCAGCCTCCAGGGACTAGCGGGCCCTCACACCGGGGAGCTGTTTTTT; CDR3aa: CASSLQGLAGPHTGELFF
v_gene: TRBV7-9; d_gene: NA; j_gene: TRBJ2-7; abundance: few; CDR3nt: TGTGCCAGCAGCTCCCCCGACAAAGGGGTTATCGAGCAGTACTTC; CDR3aa: CASSSPDKGVIEQYF
v_gene: TRBV19; d_gene: TRBD2; j_gene: TRBJ2-3; abundance: NA; CDR3nt: TGTGCCAGTAGGCTGACTAGCGAGGGCACAGATACGCAGTATTTT; CDR3aa: CASRLTSEGTDTQYF
v_gene: TRBV30; d_gene: NA; j_gene: TRBJ2-7; abundance: few; CDR3nt: TGTGTGATGGGGCGACCTACCTACGAGCAGTACTTC; CDR3aa: CVMGRPTYEQYF
v_gene: TRBV27; d_gene: NA; j_gene: TRBJ1-4; abundance: NA; CDR3nt: TGTGCCAGCAGCCCGGGACAAGCTAATGAAAAACTGTTTTTT; CDR3aa: CASSPGQANEKLFF
v_gene: TRBV19; d_gene: NA; j_gene: TRBJ1-1; abundance: NA; CDR3nt: TGTGCCAGTAGGACTAAGATGAACACTGAAGCTTTCTTT; CDR3aa: CASRTKMNTEAFF
v_gene: TRBV28; d_gene: TRBD1; j_gene: TRBJ1-5; abundance: NA; CDR3nt: TGTGCCAGCAGTGGGGGGGACAGGGGAAATCTAGGACAGCCCCAGCATTTT; CDR3aa: CASSGGDRGNLGQPQHF
v_gene: TRBV3-1/TRBV3-2; d_gene: TRBD2; j_gene: TRBJ2-1; abundance: NA; CDR3nt: TGTGCCAGCAGAGAGTGGGAGGGTACCAATGAGCAGTTCTTC; CDR3aa: CASREWEGTNEQFF
v_gene: TRBV28; d_gene: NA; j_gene: TRBJ1-1; abundance: NA; CDR3nt: TGTGCCAGCAGTTTAGCAATTACAGGGTATGGTACTGAAGCTTTCTTT; CDR3aa: CASSLAITGYGTEAFF
v_gene: TRBV10-3; d_gene: TRBD2; j_gene: TRBJ2-3; abundance: NA; CDR3nt: TGTGCCATCAGCAAGCGGGAGGGCACAGATACGCAGTATTTT; CDR3aa: CAISKREGTDTQYF
v_gene: TRBV5-1; d_gene: TRBD1; j_gene: TRBJ1-1; abundance: once; CDR3nt: TGCGCCAGCAGCTTGGGGTATACAGGGGCCCCTGAAGCTTTCTTT; CDR3aa: CASSLGYTGAPEAFF
v_gene: TRBV2; d_gene: NA; j_gene: TRBJ2-5; abundance: NA; CDR3nt: TGTGCCAGCAGTGAAGGAGGGCTTGAAGAGACCCAGTACTTC; CDR3aa: CASSEGGLEETQYF
v_gene: TRBV5-1; d_gene: NA; j_gene: TRBJ1-2; abundance: NA; CDR3nt: TGCGCCAGCGGGGAAAGGGGGTACTATGGCTACACCTTC; CDR3aa: CASGERGYYGYTF
v_gene: TRBV21-1; d_gene: NA; j_gene: TRBJ2-1; abundance: NA; CDR3nt: TGTGCCAGCAACCCCGGGACAGGTCTTCCCGCTGAGCAGTTCTTC; CDR3aa: CASNPGTGLPAEQFF